This T cell receptor beta chain was identified in a study of shared clonotypes between healthy human individuals. There are 13 residues in the CDR3. The germline gives CDR1 MDHEN, CDR2 SYDVKM. V lost 5 bases, J lost 2 bases, and 4 bases lay in between. With regard to this clone: Distinct nucleotide sequences in the sample also encode this CDR3.

A CD45RA-negative memory subset and a CD45RA+ naive subset were separated from the CD4+ cells. At a deep level, the assay was run. In the source study's methods: ImmunoSEQ gave junction-only sequences without quality scores, so filtering differed. TCRdb keeps only in-frame clones here, not all; method: immunoSEQ multiplex PCR. V and J calls and clone size come straight from that table; D and trimming were deduced from the DNA. The sample lists 2,500,000 or so clones, about 90% occurring once. Sequenced: naive CD4+ T cells from PBMCs. The subset was: CD45RA+ positively selected. The receptor comes from a man in his late teens or twenties in good health. Some clones in this sample may be carry-over from other donors' samples. The rearrangement uses TRBV28 and TRBJ2-6; D is uncertain. CDR3 sequence (DNA): TGTGCCAGCAGTCTGACTGGGGCCAACGTCCTGACTTTC. Residues: CASSLTGANVLTF.